These 29 T cell receptor beta chains were all obtained from the same sample, sequenced in a study of control samples from healthy donors and cancer patients. Profiling relied on immunoSEQ multiplex PCR, and the TCRdb table lists in-frame clones only, not all of them. This table has about 61,000 clones, around 91% appearing once. The material sequenced was PBMCs. All receptors come from a man aged 55-75 years with colorectal cancer.

V usage is TRBV29-1 and J usage is TRBJ1-4; D possibly corresponds to TRBD1 (5 bases). Germline CDR1 and CDR2: SQVTM and ANQGSEA. The ends were cut back, 4 bases at V and 8 bases at J, with 8 bases in the middle. This CDR3 is built from 11 residues. CDR3 sequence (DNA): TGCAGCGTTGGGTGGGGCGAAAAACTGTTTTTT. Translation gives CSVGWGEKLFF.

The chain is built from TRBV18 and TRBJ2-7; D is perhaps TRBD1 or TRBD2 (6 bases each). CDR1 KGHSH and CDR2 LQKENI come from the germline V gene. There are 17 residues in the CDR3. V gave up 4 bases and J gave up 0 bases, with 19 bases separating them. The CDR3 region is CASSLRGTGRSSYEQYF. In DNA, the CDR3 is TGTGCCAGCTCACTTCGGGGAACAGGGAGGAGCTCCTACGAGCAGTACTTC.

This chain uses TRBV11-3 with TRBJ2-2; the D call may be TRBD1 or TRBD2 (5 bases each). The germline CDR1 and CDR2 sequences are SGHNT and YENEEA. CDR3 size: 12 residues. Trimming removed 4 bases at V and 5 bases at J, with 5 bases between. The CDR3 nucleotides read TGTGCCAGCAGCTGGGGGACCGGGGAGCTGTTTTTT. This gives the protein CASSWGTGELFF.

The rearrangement joins TRBV19 to TRBJ1-2, with a tentative D call TRBD1 (5 bases). CDR3 size: 12 residues. Germline-derived CDR1 and CDR2 are LNHDA and SQIVND (reference sequence). V shed 7 bases and J shed 6 bases, with 12 bases lying between them. CDR3 sequence: CASTHGGDGYTF. The CDR3 DNA sequence: TGTGCCAGTACCCATGGGGGGGATGGCTACACCTTC.

The chain is built from TRBV6-2 or TRBV6-3 and TRBJ1-6; 7 nucleotides align to TRBD1. This CDR3 has 16 amino acids. The junction had 8 bases not matched to a gene; V was cut back by 6 bases and J by 3 bases. Germline CDR1 MNHEY, CDR2 SVGEGT. The CDR3 is CASSLDRSGYNSPLHF. The CDR3 DNA reads as TGTGCCAGCAGCCTGGACAGGTCGGGCTATAATTCACCCCTCCACTTT.

In nucleotides, the CDR3 is TGTGCCAGCAGTCCAAGACCCACCTTGCAAGAGACCCAGTACTTC. It yields the protein CASSPRPTLQETQYF. V usage is TRBV28 and J usage is TRBJ2-5; no clear D. The CDR3 extends over 15 amino acids. V gave up 5 bases and J gave up 2 bases, with 15 bases separating them. Germline V CDR1 and CDR2: MDHEN, SYDVKM. The whole variable domain, remainder taken from reference TRBV28 and TRBJ2-5, is DVKVTQSSRYLVKRTGEKVFLECVQDMDHENMFWYRQDPGLGLRLIYFSYDVKMKEKGDIPEGYSVSREKKERFSLILESASTNQTSMYLCASSPRPTLQETQYFGPGTRLLVL.

The V and J genes are TRBV4-2 and TRBJ2-1, with a tentative D call TRBD2 (7 bases). Germline CDR1 and CDR2: LGHNA and YNFKEQ. V was shortened by 4 bases and J by 3 bases, with 13 bases between the two germline ends. The CDR3 contains 15 residues. The CDR3 protein is CASSPRGGGYNEQFF. In DNA form, the CDR3 reads TGTGCCAGCAGCCCCAGGGGAGGGGGCTACAATGAGCAGTTCTTC.

This rearrangement joins TRBV7-9 to TRBJ1-3; D gene unclear. Looked up from germline, CDR1 is SEHNR and CDR2 is FQNEAQ (reference sequence). The CDR3 loop spans 14 amino acids. Trimming stripped 5 bases from V and 0 bases from J, with 8 bases between. The CDR3, as DNA: TGTGCCAGCAGCCCCCCCAGCTCTGGAAACACCATATATTTT. This sequence encodes CASSPPSSGNTIYF.

The chain recombines TRBV7-9 with TRBJ2-3, with D unresolved. V was pared by 4 bases and J by 3 bases, with 5 bases between. Germline V gives CDR1 SEHNR, CDR2 FQNEAQ (reference sequence). The CDR3 is 12 amino acids. The CDR3 DNA follows: TGTGCCAGCAGCTGGGGTACAGATACGCAGTATTTT. Its translation: CASSWGTDTQYF.

CDR3 nucleotides: TGTGCCAGCGGCAGGGGGGATGGGACCCAGTACTTC. Amino acids: CASGRGDGTQYF. J is TRBJ2-5 and V is TRBV3-1 (or the pseudogene TRBV3-2); D might be TRBD1 (7 bases). Germline-derived CDR1 and CDR2 are LGHDT and YNNKEL (reference sequence). The CDR3 loop spans 12 amino acids. The V gene lost 8 bases and the J gene lost 7 bases, with 14 bases spanning the gap.

V is TRBV10-3 and J is TRBJ1-6; D might be TRBD1 (6 bases). Trimming removed 6 bases at V and 5 bases at J, with 14 bases between. The CDR3 is 15 residues long. Germline V gene sequence: CDR1 ENHRY, CDR2 SYGVKD. The CDR3 loop is CAIRGGPIDNSPLHF. In DNA, the CDR3 is TGTGCCATCAGAGGGGGACCGATAGATAATTCACCCCTCCACTTT.

V is TRBV4-2 and J is TRBJ2-1, with 9 nucleotides matching TRBD1. V dropped 1 base and J dropped 4; count of bases not matched to a gene: 2. Germline V gene lookup returns CDR1 LGHNA and CDR2 YNFKEQ. The CDR3 runs to 15 residues. The CDR3, as DNA: TGTGCCAGCAGCCAAGGGGACAGGGATTACAATGAGCAGTTCTTC. Protein product: CASSQGDRDYNEQFF.

This clone was detected only once. The chain couples TRBV12-3 or TRBV12-4 to TRBJ2-2, with D maybe TRBD2 (5 bases). Trimming took 3 bases from V and 6 from J, leaving 5 bases between them. The CDR3 has 12 amino acids. The CDR3 DNA sequence: TGTGCCAGCAGTTTGGAGGCCGGGGAGCTGTTTTTT. It translates to CASSLEAGELFF.

The rearrangement joins TRBV5-6 to TRBJ1-2; no firm D call. Trimming left V 0 bases short and J 8 bases short, with 11 bases between. The CDR3 has 13 residues. CDR1 is SGHDT and CDR2 is YYEEEE in the germline V gene. CDR3 sequence: CASSLGRVRGYTF. In nucleotides, the CDR3 is TGTGCCAGCAGCTTGGGACGGGTGAGAGGCTACACCTTC.

This chain links TRBV9 with TRBJ2-3, with D uncertain. This CDR3 has 14 residues. Germline V gene data show CDR1 as SGDLS and CDR2 as YYNGEE. Deletions cut 4 bases from V and 6 bases from J, with 15 bases between. Written as DNA, the CDR3 is TGTGCCAGCAGCCCCTACCCCAGCGAGGATACGCAGTATTTT. This gives the protein CASSPYPSEDTQYF.

The rearrangement uses TRBV18 and TRBJ2-1; TRBD2 is a possible D gene (5 bases). The CDR3 runs to 16 residues. CDR1 and CDR2 (germline): KGHSH, LQKENI. The V gene lost 2 bases and the J gene lost 0 bases, with 11 bases spanning the gap. The DNA for the CDR3 is TGTGCCAGCTCACCAGGTCTGGGGAGCTCCTACAATGAGCAGTTCTTC. Its translation: CASSPGLGSSYNEQFF.

The V call is TRBV5-1, the J call TRBJ2-1; tentatively, D is TRBD2 (5 bases). Germline CDR1 reads SGHRS; CDR2 reads YFSETQ. Trimming pared 0 bases from V and 7 bases from J, leaving 11 bases between. CDR3 length: 14 residues. CDR3 nucleotide sequence: TGCGCCAGCAGCTTGGTAGCCACGGGGAATGAGCAGTTCTTC. It codes for CASSLVATGNEQFF.

The gene calls are TRBV6-5 and TRBJ2-3; 7 nucleotides agree with TRBD2. The ends lost 8 bases at V and 2 bases at J; junction bases unmatched: 7. Germline V lookup: CDR1 MNHEY, CDR2 SVGAGI. This CDR3 spans 14 amino acids. The CDR3 reads CASGEGSYTDTQYF. The CDR3 DNA reads TGTGCCAGCGGGGAGGGGTCCTACACAGATACGCAGTATTTT.

J is TRBJ1-6 and V is TRBV30; D gene unclear. The germline gives CDR1 GTSNPN, CDR2 SVGIG (reference sequence). The CDR3 runs 12 residues. Trimming removed 1 base from V and 5 bases from J, with 3 bases in between. The CDR3 nucleotides read TGTGCCTGGAGTGATAATAATTCACCCCTCCACTTT. Its translation: CAWSDNNSPLHF. The complete variable domain, with remaining parts taken from reference TRBV30 and TRBJ1-6, reads SQTIHQWPATLVQPVGSPLSLECTVEGTSNPNLYWYRQAAGRGLQLLFYSVGIGQISSEVPQNLSASRPQDRQFILSSKKLLLSDSGFYLCAWSDNNSPLHFGNGTRLTVT.

This chain links TRBV19 with TRBJ1-6, with 8 bases fitting TRBD1. This CDR3 has 14 residues. In germline, CDR1 is LNHDA, CDR2 SQIVND (reference sequence). The V gene end was trimmed by 1 base and the J gene end by 12 bases; junction bases not matched to a gene: 5. For the CDR3, the DNA is TGTGCCAGTAGTATAGGGGGACAGGTGGTACCCCTCCACTTT. The encoded protein is CASSIGGQVVPLHF.

In this sample, this clone turned up a few times. Other DNA variants within this sample encode the same CDR3. This chain joins TRBV18 and TRBJ2-5, with D possibly TRBD1 on 5 matching bases. V dropped 3 bases and J dropped 1 base, with 6 bases sitting between them. Germline values: CDR1 KGHSH, CDR2 LQKENI. The CDR3 consists of 13 residues. The CDR3 protein is CASSPGLQETQYF. CDR3 sequence (DNA): TGTGCCAGCTCACCGGGGCTCCAAGAGACCCAGTACTTC. The full variable domain, with the rest looked up from reference TRBV18 and TRBJ2-5, is NAGVMQNPRHLVRRRGQEARLRCSPMKGHSHVYWYRQLPEEGLKFMVYLQKENIIDESGMPKERFSAEFPKEGPSILRIQQVVRGDSAAYFCASSPGLQETQYFGPGTRLLVL.

This clone was observed a handful of times. The rearrangement uses TRBV11-3 and TRBJ2-1; D is perhaps TRBD1 or TRBD2 (5 bases each). CDR1 and CDR2 from the germline V gene are SGHNT and YENEEA. The V end was cut by 5 bases, the J end by 0 bases, with 11 bases between. The CDR3 has 15 amino acids. For the CDR3, the DNA is TGTGCCAGCAGCGGAGAGAGGGGCTCCTACAATGAGCAGTTCTTC. Protein sequence: CASSGERGSYNEQFF.

CDR3: CASSAGGETQYF. CDR3 DNA sequence: TGTGCCAGCAGCGCCGGTGGAGAGACCCAGTACTTC. The chain has TRBV7-6 and TRBJ2-5; no reliable D call. The CDR3 is made up of 12 amino acids. Trimming pared 5 bases from V and 4 bases from J, leaving 8 bases between. Germline CDR1 reads SGHVS; CDR2 reads FNYEAQ. Full variable domain (rest looked up from reference TRBV7-6 and TRBJ2-5): GAGVSQSPRYKVTKRGQDVALRCDPISGHVSLYWYRQALGQGPEFLTYFNYEAQQDKSGLPNDRFSAERPEGSISTLTIQRTEQRDSAMYRCASSAGGETQYFGPGTRLLVL.

The rearrangement uses TRBV19 and TRBJ2-3; 9 nucleotides align to TRBD1. The CDR3 covers 17 residues. The J segment lost 2 bases and the V segment lost 9 bases, leaving 15 bases of the junction unmatched. Per germline, CDR1 LNHDA and CDR2 SQIVND (reference sequence). CDR3 DNA: TGTGCCAGCAAGGACAGGGGAGGTGGTGGGTCCACAGATACGCAGTATTTT. It encodes CASKDRGGGGSTDTQYF. The full variable domain, rest sourced from reference TRBV19 and TRBJ2-3, is DGGITQSPKYLFRKEGQNVTLSCEQNLNHDAMYWYRQDPGQGLRLIYYSQIVNDFQKGDIAEGYSVSREKKESFPLTVTSAQKNPTAFYLCASKDRGGGGSTDTQYFGPGTRLTVL.

The chain is built from TRBV6-5 and TRBJ2-4; D not resolved. The CDR3 covers 12 residues. The germline CDR1 and CDR2 sequences are MNHEY and SVGAGI. The V end was cut by 5 bases, the J end by 13 bases, with 15 bases between. The CDR3 DNA sequence: TGTGCCAGCAGTACCCCGCAGGCGCCGCAGTACTTC. Amino acid sequence: CASSTPQAPQYF.

V is TRBV27 and J is TRBJ1-1; 7 positions match TRBD1. V dropped 3 bases and J dropped 0; count of bases not matched to a gene: 1. The CDR3 consists of 14 residues. Germline lookup yields CDR1 MNHEY and CDR2 SMNVEV (reference sequence). The CDR3 protein is CASSLTGMNTEAFF. CDR3 nucleotides: TGTGCCAGCAGTTTGACAGGGATGAACACTGAAGCTTTCTTT.

This clone was recorded only once. The chain links TRBV11-2 to TRBJ2-7; the match to TRBD1 covers 9 bases. Germline-derived CDR1 and CDR2 are SGHAT and FQNNGV. Trimming removed 4 bases from V and 6 bases from J; junction bases left unmatched: 4. The CDR3 contains 13 residues. CDR3 region: CASSWDRVAEQYF. For the CDR3, the DNA is TGTGCCAGCAGCTGGGACAGGGTTGCCGAGCAGTACTTC. The full variable domain, rest sourced from reference TRBV11-2 and TRBJ2-7, is EAGVAQSPRYKIIEKRQSVAFWCNPISGHATLYWYQQILGQGPKLLIQFQNNGVVDDSQLPKDRFSAERLKGVDSTLKIQPAKLEDSAVYLCASSWDRVAEQYFGPGTRLTVT.

This clone was recorded only once. The chain links TRBV30 to TRBJ1-2; a possible D gene is TRBD1 (6 bases). There are 14 residues in the CDR3. Trimming took off 3 bases at V and 4 bases at J, with 15 bases between the two ends. Germline V CDR1 and CDR2: GTSNPN, SVGIG (reference sequence). The CDR3 nucleotides are TGTGCCTGGAGAGGGGGAGCAGGATCCTATGGCTACACCTTC. This gives the protein CAWRGGAGSYGYTF.

This clone showed up just once. The chain joins TRBV18 to TRBJ2-3, with D possibly matching TRBD1 (5 bases). Trimming removed 5 bases from V and 1 base from J, with 10 bases in between. CDR1 is KGHSH and CDR2 is LQKENI in the germline V gene. CDR3 length: 14 residues. The CDR3 nucleotides are TGTGCCAGCTCATTCTCCAGGGGCACAGATACGCAGTATTTT. This encodes CASSFSRGTDTQYF.